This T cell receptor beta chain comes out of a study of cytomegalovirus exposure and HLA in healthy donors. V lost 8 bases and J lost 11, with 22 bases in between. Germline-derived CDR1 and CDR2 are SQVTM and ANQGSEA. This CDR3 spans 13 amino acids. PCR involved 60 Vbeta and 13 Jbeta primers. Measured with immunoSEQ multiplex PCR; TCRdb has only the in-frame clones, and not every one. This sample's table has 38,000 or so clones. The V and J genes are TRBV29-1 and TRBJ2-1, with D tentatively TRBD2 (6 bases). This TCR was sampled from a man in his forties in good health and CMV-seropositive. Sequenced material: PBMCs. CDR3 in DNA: TGCAGCCAACGCGGGGCAGGCGGGAAGAAGCAGTTCTTC. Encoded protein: CSQRGAGGKKQFF.